These 26 T cell receptor beta chains share one sample of origin, sequenced in a study of blood T cell repertoires in COVID-19 (dated by TCRdb to the early 2020s). The library was obtained by the immunoSEQ multiplex PCR assay. As stored in TCRdb, this immuneACCESS dataset retains in-frame rearrangements with V and J assigned. A fraction of the clones does not appear; measured against another copy, unresolved V genes explain less than half of the discrepancy, and the remainder lacks a known reason. The sample contains around 60,000 clones, around 81% of them found a single time. The ten largest clones represent 5% to 6% of the sample. Sequencing was carried out using peripheral blood. These receptors were taken from a man in his 70s with acute or convalescent COVID-19.

V and J are TRBV6-5 and TRBJ2-2; the D gene is possibly TRBD1 (5 bases). Between the trimmed V and J ends, which lost 7 bases and 7 bases, there was a span of 16 bases. Germline assignment: CDR1 MNHEY and CDR2 SVGAGI. The CDR3 length is 14 residues. The CDR3 region is CASTVSQGNGELFF. The DNA for the CDR3 is TGTGCCAGCACTGTGTCCCAGGGCAACGGGGAGCTGTTTTTT.

This sequence joins TRBV4-1 and TRBJ2-7, with D possibly matching TRBD2 (7 bases). Germline V gene data show CDR1 as MGHRA and CDR2 as YSYEKL. Trimming removed 0 bases at V and 5 bases at J, with 14 bases between. The CDR3 extends over 15 amino acids. The CDR3 reads CASSQDRGARDEQYF. CDR3 sequence (DNA): TGCGCCAGCAGCCAAGATCGGGGGGCGCGGGACGAGCAGTACTTC.

In its sample, this clone was seen once. The chain carries TRBV4-1 and TRBJ2-7; 9 nucleotides match TRBD2. The CDR3 consists of 15 residues. V lost 4 bases and J lost 2; bases outside the gene matches: 6. Germline CDR1 and CDR2: MGHRA and YSYEKL. CDR3 DNA sequence: TGCGCCAGCAGCCTTAGACTAGCGGCCACCTACGAGCAGTACTTC. Translated, it gives CASSLRLAATYEQYF.

This clone turned up a few times. This chain uses TRBV12-5 with TRBJ1-4, with a possible D match to TRBD1 (5 bases). The CDR3 length is 14 residues. From germline, CDR1 is LGHNT and CDR2 FRNRAP. Trimming shortened V by 7 bases and J by 8 bases, and 17 bases separated the two germline ends. DNA for the CDR3: TGTGCTAGTGCTCAAACAGGCCTGGAGGAAAAACTGTTTTTT. It encodes CASAQTGLEEKLFF.

The V gene is TRBV7-2, the J gene TRBJ2-5, with 10 positions matching TRBD2. The CDR3 runs 14 residues. V lost 1 base, J lost 4 bases, and 0 bases stayed unmatched. CDR1 SGHTA and CDR2 FQGNSA come from the germline V gene. CDR3 coding DNA: TGTGCCAGCAGCTTAGGACTAGCGGGAGAGACCCAGTACTTC. Encoded protein: CASSLGLAGETQYF. The full variable domain, completed using reference TRBV7-2 and TRBJ2-5, is GAGVSQSPSNKVTEKGKDVELRCDPISGHTALYWYRQSLGQGLEFLIYFQGNSAPDKSGLPSDRFSAERTGGSVSTLTIQRTQQEDSAVYLCASSLGLAGETQYFGPGTRLLVL.

This rearrangement joins TRBV5-4 to TRBJ2-7, with 8 positions matching TRBD1. Germline values: CDR1 SGHNT, CDR2 YYREEE (reference sequence). J was trimmed by 2 bases and V by 4 bases; bases with no gene match: 5. This CDR3 is built from 14 residues. The CDR3 loop reads CASSRDRIPYEQYF. CDR3 nucleotides: TGTGCCAGCAGCCGGGACAGGATTCCCTACGAGCAGTACTTC.

The V gene is TRBV11-2, the J gene TRBJ2-3; D is possibly TRBD2 (6 bases). Trimming shortened V by 5 bases and J by 2 bases, and 17 bases separated the two germline ends. The V gene's germline CDR1 is SGHAT and CDR2 FQNNGV. The CDR3 is 16 residues long. The chain's CDR3 is CASSRLLPSATDTQYF. The CDR3 DNA sequence: TGTGCCAGCAGCCGCCTCCTGCCTAGCGCCACAGATACGCAGTATTTT.

This chain uses TRBV5-1 with TRBJ1-1, with a weak D call TRBD1 (5 bases). This CDR3 contains 15 residues. Germline assignment: CDR1 SGHRS and CDR2 YFSETQ. Trimming removed 0 bases from V and 3 bases from J, with 12 bases in between. The CDR3 loop reads CASSLAEGLDTEAFF. CDR3 sequence (DNA): TGCGCCAGCAGCTTGGCGGAGGGGCTCGACACTGAAGCTTTCTTT.

A note on this clone: One end of the junction does not line up with germline, which may come from a read error. This rearrangement joins TRBV12-5 to TRBJ2-7; TRBD1 agrees at 8 bases. The CDR3 is 15 residues long. Germline values: CDR1 LGHNT, CDR2 FRNRAP. The CDR3 loop is CASGLVNRGSSEQYF. As DNA, the CDR3 is TGTGCTAGTGGTTTGGTAAACAGGGGGTCCTCCGAGCAGTACTTC.

The chain joins TRBV3-1 (or the pseudogene TRBV3-2) to TRBJ2-5; 9 nucleotides align to TRBD2. This CDR3 contains 19 residues. Germline V gene sequence: CDR1 LGHDT, CDR2 YNNKEL (reference sequence). V shed 3 bases and J 4 bases; nucleotides not matched to a gene: 18. The CDR3 loop is CASSHRGAGGPFGAETQYF. CDR3 in DNA: TGTGCCAGCAGCCACAGAGGTGCGGGGGGGCCTTTTGGAGCAGAGACCCAGTACTTC.

J is TRBJ2-2 and V is TRBV7-9, with D tentatively TRBD1 (6 bases). The CDR3 extends over 16 amino acids. The germline V and J ends were trimmed by 2 bases and 2 bases, with 12 bases remaining between them. Germline V gene lookup returns CDR1 SEHNR and CDR2 FQNEAQ (reference sequence). As DNA, the CDR3 is TGTGCCAGCAGCTTAAAGGGCAGGGGAAACACCGGGGAGCTGTTTTTT. As protein: CASSLKGRGNTGELFF.

The genes are TRBV11-2 and TRBJ1-4, with 7 nucleotides matching TRBD1. The J segment lost 12 bases and the V segment lost 1 base, leaving 11 bases of the junction unmatched. The length of the CDR3 is 15 residues. Germline CDR1 is SGHAT and CDR2 is FQNNGV. The CDR3 is CASSLGRRYGQELFF. The CDR3 DNA follows: TGTGCCAGCAGCTTAGGACGACGATATGGACAGGAACTGTTTTTT.

This chain links TRBV5-5 with TRBJ1-4; TRBD1 matches 7 bases. Germline loops: CDR1 SGHKS, CDR2 YYEKEE (reference sequence). V shed 4 bases and J 7 bases; nucleotides not matched to a gene: 7. This CDR3 comprises 14 residues. The CDR3 sequence is CASSQGVVGEKLFF. Written as DNA, the CDR3 is TGTGCCAGCAGCCAGGGGGTAGTGGGTGAAAAACTGTTTTTT.

The chain links TRBV5-6 to TRBJ1-2, with a weak D call TRBD1 (5 bases). With 4 bases removed from V and 5 bases from J, the gap between germline ends came to 12 bases. CDR1 and CDR2 (germline): SGHDT, YYEEEE. There are 13 residues in the CDR3. The chain's CDR3 is CASSRPQGYGYTF. DNA for the CDR3: TGTGCCAGCAGCCGTCCTCAGGGTTATGGCTACACCTTC.

This clone was detected once. The CDR3 loop is CASSFPYAQVSNTGELFF. CDR3 bases: TGCGCCAGCAGCTTCCCCTACGCGCAGGTTTCGAACACCGGGGAGCTGTTTTTT. V is TRBV5-1 and J is TRBJ2-2; no firm D call. CDR3 length: 18 residues. The ends were cut back, 2 bases at V and 0 bases at J, with 17 bases in the middle. Germline CDR1 reads SGHRS; CDR2 reads YFSETQ. Using reference TRBV5-1 and TRBJ2-2 for the parts outside the CDR3, the full variable domain is KAGVTQTPRYLIKTRGQQVTLSCSPISGHRSVSWYQQTPGQGLQFLFEYFSETQRNKGNFPGRFSGRQFSNSRSEMNVSTLELGDSALYLCASSFPYAQVSNTGELFFGEGSRLTVL.

The J gene is TRBJ2-1, the V gene TRBV24-1; 12 nucleotides align to TRBD2. The CDR3 runs to 18 residues. The V segment lost 4 bases and the J segment 0 bases; nucleotides outside the gene matches: 6. From germline, CDR1 is KGHDR and CDR2 SFDVKD. CDR3 DNA: TGTGCCACCAGTGAGGCTAGCGGGGGGGGAAGCTCCTACAATGAGCAGTTCTTC. Translation gives CATSEASGGGSSYNEQFF.

The CDR3 loop reads CASSPGTGTSPLHF. CDR3 DNA: TGCGCCAGCAGCCCCGGGACAGGGACCTCACCCCTCCACTTT. The V gene is TRBV5-1, the J gene TRBJ1-6; 9 nucleotides line up with TRBD1. The CDR3 loop spans 14 amino acids. V shed 4 bases, J shed 10 bases, and the junction held 6 bases outside the gene matches. Germline values: CDR1 SGHRS, CDR2 YFSETQ.

The CDR3 spells CASSVVSRGNEQFF. For the CDR3, the DNA is TGTGCCAGCAGCGTAGTAAGTAGGGGCAATGAGCAGTTCTTC. The chain couples TRBV9 to TRBJ2-1; possibly TRBD1 for D (5 bases). Germline loops: CDR1 SGDLS, CDR2 YYNGEE. V was clipped by 0 bases and J by 6 bases, with 10 bases between them. The CDR3 consists of 14 residues.

The rearrangement uses TRBV27 and TRBJ2-1; TRBD2 matches 7 bases. The CDR3 is 15 amino acids. Germline trimming cut 6 bases from V and 0 bases from J; bases unmatched to any gene: 5. The germline CDR1 and CDR2 sequences are MNHEY and SMNVEV (reference sequence). The CDR3 sequence is CASSLGGDSYNEQFF. The CDR3 nucleotides read TGTGCCAGCAGCCTGGGGGGGGACTCCTACAATGAGCAGTTCTTC.

The V call is TRBV5-6, the J call TRBJ2-1; TRBD2 aligns across 12 bases. This CDR3 is built from 14 residues. Looked up from germline, CDR1 is SGHDT and CDR2 is YYEEEE. The J segment lost 4 bases and the V segment lost 4 bases, leaving 0 bases of the junction unmatched. In nucleotides, the CDR3 is TGTGCCAGCAGCGGACTAGCGGGATACAATGAGCAGTTCTTC. Translation gives CASSGLAGYNEQFF.

As concerns this clone: The same CDR3 also results from other DNA sequences found in this sample. This sequence joins TRBV5-1 and TRBJ2-7; the D gene is possibly TRBD1 (5 bases). V lost 0 bases and J 7 bases, leaving 14 bases between the germline ends. The germline CDR1 and CDR2 sequences are SGHRS and YFSETQ. The CDR3 is 14 residues long. CDR3 in DNA: TGCGCCAGCAGCTTGGTCGGCCAGGGTGGGGAGCAGTACTTC. Protein: CASSLVGQGGEQYF.

This clone was observed a few times. V gene TRBV18 combines with J gene TRBJ2-1, with TRBD1 matching over 8 bases. CDR1 and CDR2 (germline): KGHSH, LQKENI. Trimming cost V 5 bases and J 6 bases; bases outside gene matches: 12. CDR3 length equals 16 residues. The CDR3 DNA sequence: TGTGCCAGCTCATCCGCAGGGGGCTATAAGGTCAATGAGCAGTTCTTC. Translating gives CASSSAGGYKVNEQFF.

V usage is TRBV10-3 and J usage is TRBJ2-3; no clear D. Looked up from germline, CDR1 is ENHRY and CDR2 is SYGVKD. Trimming cost V 0 bases and J 4 bases, with 8 bases left between them. The length of the CDR3 is 14 residues. CDR3 DNA sequence: TGTGCCATCAGTGAGTCGAACTACGCAGATACGCAGTATTTT. Its protein is CAISESNYADTQYF.

The gene calls are TRBV5-1 and TRBJ2-7, with 9 bases matching TRBD1. Germline CDR1 SGHRS, CDR2 YFSETQ. With 0 bases clipped from V and 3 bases from J, the junction kept 4 bases outside the gene matches. The CDR3 totals 15 residues. The CDR3 spells CASSLEGQGRYEQYF. The DNA of the CDR3 is TGCGCCAGCAGCTTGGAGGGACAGGGACGCTACGAGCAGTACTTC.

The V gene is TRBV5-1, the J gene TRBJ2-3; 12 nucleotides align to TRBD2. The junction had 3 bases not matched to a gene; V was cut back by 0 bases and J by 4 bases. Germline CDR1 reads SGHRS; CDR2 reads YFSETQ. CDR3 length equals 16 residues. The CDR3 loop reads CASSLGGLAGADTQYF. In nucleotides, the CDR3 is TGCGCCAGCAGCTTGGGGGGACTAGCGGGCGCAGATACGCAGTATTTT. The whole variable domain, remainder taken from reference TRBV5-1 and TRBJ2-3, is KAGVTQTPRYLIKTRGQQVTLSCSPISGHRSVSWYQQTPGQGLQFLFEYFSETQRNKGNFPGRFSGRQFSNSRSEMNVSTLELGDSALYLCASSLGGLAGADTQYFGPGTRLTVL.

V usage is TRBV6-6 and J usage is TRBJ1-1; 7 positions agree with TRBD1. This CDR3 has 13 residues. V gave up 5 bases and J gave up 8 bases; unmatched junction bases: 8. Germline V gives CDR1 MNHNY, CDR2 SVGAGI (reference sequence). This CDR3 is CASSVTGVTEAFF. In nucleotides, the CDR3 is TGTGCCAGCAGTGTTACAGGGGTGACCGAAGCTTTCTTT.